This TCR beta chain came from a study of shared clonotypes between healthy human individuals. This table comes from immunoSEQ multiplex PCR, and its TCRdb copy is limited to in-frame clones, with some not included. Counted here are approximately 1,000,000 clones, about 80% occurring once; the ten biggest clones make up 0.5% to 0.6%. Sequenced input: memory CD4+ T cells from PBMCs. Subset specified: CD45RA-negative fraction. This clonotype originated in a man between 18 and 35 years old in good health. Some clones in this sample may be carry-over from other donors' samples.

Here the CDR3 DNA reads TGTGCCAGCTTGACTAGCGGGAGTATCGAGCAGTACTTC. It translates to CASLTSGSIEQYF. The chain joins TRBV28 to TRBJ2-7; TRBD2 agrees at 12 bases. Unmatched junction bases numbered 5, after V lost 8 bases and J lost 6 bases. CDR3 length: 13 amino acids. Germline V gives CDR1 MDHEN, CDR2 SYDVKM.